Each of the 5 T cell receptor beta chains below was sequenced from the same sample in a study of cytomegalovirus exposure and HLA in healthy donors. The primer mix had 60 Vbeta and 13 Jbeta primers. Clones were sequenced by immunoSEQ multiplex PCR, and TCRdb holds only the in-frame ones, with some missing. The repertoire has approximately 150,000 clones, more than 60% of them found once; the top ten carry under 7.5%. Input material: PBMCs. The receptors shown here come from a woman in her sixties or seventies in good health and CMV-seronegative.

CDR3 sequence (DNA): TGTGCCAGTAGTCATGGGCGGGGAGTTCCGAACAATGAGCAGTTCTTC. As protein: CASSHGRGVPNNEQFF. V is TRBV19 and J is TRBJ2-1; TRBD2 might be the D (6 bases). The CDR3 spans 16 residues. Germline assignment: CDR1 LNHDA and CDR2 SQIVND (reference sequence). The V and J ends lost 5 bases and 5 bases respectively, with 19 bases between them.

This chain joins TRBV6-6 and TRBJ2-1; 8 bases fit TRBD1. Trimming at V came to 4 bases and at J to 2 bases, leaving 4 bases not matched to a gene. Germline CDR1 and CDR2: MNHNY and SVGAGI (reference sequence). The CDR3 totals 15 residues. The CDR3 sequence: CASSSTGEAYNEQFF. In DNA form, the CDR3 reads TGTGCCAGCAGTTCGACAGGGGAGGCCTACAATGAGCAGTTCTTC.

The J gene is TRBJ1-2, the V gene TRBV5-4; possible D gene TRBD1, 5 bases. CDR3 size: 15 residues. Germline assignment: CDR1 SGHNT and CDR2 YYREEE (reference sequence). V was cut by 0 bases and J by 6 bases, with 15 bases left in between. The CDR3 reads CASSLVGHTVHGYTF. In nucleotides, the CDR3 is TGTGCCAGCAGCTTGGTTGGACATACGGTACATGGCTACACCTTC.

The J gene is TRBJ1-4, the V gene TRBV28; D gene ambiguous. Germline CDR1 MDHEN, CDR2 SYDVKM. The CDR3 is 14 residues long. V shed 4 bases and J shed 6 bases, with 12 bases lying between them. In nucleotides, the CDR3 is TGTGCCAGCAGTTCCGGGAGTGGGGATGAAAAACTGTTTTTT. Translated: CASSSGSGDEKLFF. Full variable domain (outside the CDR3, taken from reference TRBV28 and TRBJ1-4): DVKVTQSSRYLVKRTGEKVFLECVQDMDHENMFWYRQDPGLGLRLIYFSYDVKMKEKGDIPEGYSVSREKKERFSLILESASTNQTSMYLCASSSGSGDEKLFFGSGTQLSVL.

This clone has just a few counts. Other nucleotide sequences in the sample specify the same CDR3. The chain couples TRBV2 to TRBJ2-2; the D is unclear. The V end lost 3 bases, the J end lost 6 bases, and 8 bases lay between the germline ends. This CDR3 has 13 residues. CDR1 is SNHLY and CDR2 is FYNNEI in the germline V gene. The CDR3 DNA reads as TGTGCCAGCAGTGAGGCAAGCGCCGGGGAGCTGTTTTTT. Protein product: CASSEASAGELFF.